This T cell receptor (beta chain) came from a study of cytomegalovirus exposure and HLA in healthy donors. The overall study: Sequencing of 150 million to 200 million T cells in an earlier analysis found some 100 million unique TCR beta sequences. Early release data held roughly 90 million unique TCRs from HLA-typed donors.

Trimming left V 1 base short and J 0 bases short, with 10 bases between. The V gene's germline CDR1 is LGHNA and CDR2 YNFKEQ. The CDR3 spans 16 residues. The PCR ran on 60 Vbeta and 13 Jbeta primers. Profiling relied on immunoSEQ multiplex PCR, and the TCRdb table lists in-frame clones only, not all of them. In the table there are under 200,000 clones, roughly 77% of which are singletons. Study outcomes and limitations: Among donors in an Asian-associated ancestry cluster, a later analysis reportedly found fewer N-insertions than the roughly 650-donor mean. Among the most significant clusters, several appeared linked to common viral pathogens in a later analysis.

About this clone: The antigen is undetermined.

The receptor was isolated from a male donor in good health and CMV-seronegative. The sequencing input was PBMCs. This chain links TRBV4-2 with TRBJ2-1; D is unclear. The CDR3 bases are TGTGCCAGCAGCCAAGTTGCGACTGCCTCCTACAATGAGCAGTTCTTC. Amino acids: CASSQVATASYNEQFF.